This TCR beta chain emerged from a study of response to subunit inactivated influenza vaccine. Study observations and caveats: T cells newly recruited by each seasonal influenza vaccination are few, the authors suggested.

Note on this clonotype: Its antigen is not identified.

TCRdb processed the RT-PCR reads anew with MiXCR; each CDR3 protein has one entry. The sample has roughly 190,000 distinct CDR3 sequences, 13% to 15% seen once. Germline-derived CDR1 and CDR2 are MGHRA and YSYEKL. The CDR3 loop spans 17 amino acids. V was shortened by 1 base and J by 7 bases, with 20 bases between the two germline ends. Sequencing was performed on CD8+ T cells sorted from PBMCs, taken about 5 days after vaccination. The sequence was obtained from a man aged 50 or older who received an inactivated influenza vaccine. The J gene is TRBJ2-1, the V gene TRBV4-1, with D unclear. The CDR3 sequence: CASSQVVPIVVGNEQFF. DNA for the CDR3: TGCGCCAGCAGCCAAGTAGTGCCTATAGTGGTCGGGAATGAGCAGTTCTTC.